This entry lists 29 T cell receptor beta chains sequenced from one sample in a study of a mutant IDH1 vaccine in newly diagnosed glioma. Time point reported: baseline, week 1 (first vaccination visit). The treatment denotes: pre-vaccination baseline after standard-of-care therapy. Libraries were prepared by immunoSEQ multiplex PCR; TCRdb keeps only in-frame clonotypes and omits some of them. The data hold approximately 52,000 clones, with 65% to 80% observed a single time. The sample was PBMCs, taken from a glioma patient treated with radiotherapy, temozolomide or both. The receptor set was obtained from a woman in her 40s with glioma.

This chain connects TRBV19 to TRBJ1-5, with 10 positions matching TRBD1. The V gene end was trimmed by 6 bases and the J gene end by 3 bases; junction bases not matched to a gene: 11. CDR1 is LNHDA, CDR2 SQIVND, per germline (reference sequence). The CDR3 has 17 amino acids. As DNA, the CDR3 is TGTGCCAGTAGCAGATCTAGGGACAGGGGAGTCAATCAGCCCCAGCATTTT. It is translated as CASSRSRDRGVNQPQHF.

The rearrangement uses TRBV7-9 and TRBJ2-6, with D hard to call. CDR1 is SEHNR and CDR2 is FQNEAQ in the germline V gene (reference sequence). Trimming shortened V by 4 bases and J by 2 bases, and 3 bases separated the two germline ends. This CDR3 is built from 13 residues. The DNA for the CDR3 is TGTGCCAGCAGCTCCCCTGGGGCCAACGTCCTGACTTTC. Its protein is CASSSPGANVLTF.

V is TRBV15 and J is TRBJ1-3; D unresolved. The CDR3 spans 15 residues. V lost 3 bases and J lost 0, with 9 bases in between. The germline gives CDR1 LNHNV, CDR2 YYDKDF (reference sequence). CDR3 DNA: TGTGCCACCAGCAGGGGCGACTTCTCTGGAAACACCATATATTTT. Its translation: CATSRGDFSGNTIYF.

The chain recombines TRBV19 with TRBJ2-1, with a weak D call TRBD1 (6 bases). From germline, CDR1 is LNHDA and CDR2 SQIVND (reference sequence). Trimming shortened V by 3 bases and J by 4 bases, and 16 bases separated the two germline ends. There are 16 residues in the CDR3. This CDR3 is CASSILSGRGYNEQFF. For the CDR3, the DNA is TGTGCCAGTAGTATCCTCTCGGGCAGGGGTTACAATGAGCAGTTCTTC.

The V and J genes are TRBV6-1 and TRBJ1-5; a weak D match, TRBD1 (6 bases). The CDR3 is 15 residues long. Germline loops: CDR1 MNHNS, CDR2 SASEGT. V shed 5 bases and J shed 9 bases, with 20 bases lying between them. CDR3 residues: CASSMTGRGGGPQHF. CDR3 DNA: TGTGCCAGCAGTATGACAGGAAGGGGGGGAGGGCCCCAGCATTTT.

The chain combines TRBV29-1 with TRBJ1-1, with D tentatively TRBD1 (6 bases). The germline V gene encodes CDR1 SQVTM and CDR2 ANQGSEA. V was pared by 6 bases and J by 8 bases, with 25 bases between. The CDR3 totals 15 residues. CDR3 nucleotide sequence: TGCAGCGTCGCCAAAAACTTCGGGGGCAGGTTGGAAGCTTTCTTT. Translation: CSVAKNFGGRLEAFF.

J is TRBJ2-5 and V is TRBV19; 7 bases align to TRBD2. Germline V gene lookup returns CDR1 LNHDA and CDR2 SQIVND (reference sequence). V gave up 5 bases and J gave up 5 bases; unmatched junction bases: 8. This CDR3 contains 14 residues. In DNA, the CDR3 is TGTGCCAGTAGTCCCTCGGGGGGAAAGGAGACCCAGTACTTC. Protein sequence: CASSPSGGKETQYF.

This CDR3 reads CASSEEHVEAFF. The CDR3 nucleotides are TGTGCCAGCAGTGAAGAACATGTTGAAGCTTTCTTT. This chain links TRBV2 with TRBJ1-1; D uncertain. The length of the CDR3 is 12 residues. V lost 1 base, J lost 7 bases, and 7 bases lay in between. Germline V gives CDR1 SNHLY, CDR2 FYNNEI.

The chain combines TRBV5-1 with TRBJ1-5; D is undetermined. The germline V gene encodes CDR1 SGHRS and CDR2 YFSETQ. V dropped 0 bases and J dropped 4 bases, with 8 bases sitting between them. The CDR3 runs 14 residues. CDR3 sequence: CASSLEGGNQPQHF. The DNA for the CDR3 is TGCGCCAGCAGCTTGGAAGGAGGAAATCAGCCCCAGCATTTT.

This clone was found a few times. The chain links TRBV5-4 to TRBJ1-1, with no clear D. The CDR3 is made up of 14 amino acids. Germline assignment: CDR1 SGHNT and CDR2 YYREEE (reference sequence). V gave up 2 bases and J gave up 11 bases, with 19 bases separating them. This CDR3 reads CASSFSSAEVGAFF. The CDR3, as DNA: TGTGCCAGCAGCTTCTCCTCGGCGGAGGTGGGTGCTTTCTTT.

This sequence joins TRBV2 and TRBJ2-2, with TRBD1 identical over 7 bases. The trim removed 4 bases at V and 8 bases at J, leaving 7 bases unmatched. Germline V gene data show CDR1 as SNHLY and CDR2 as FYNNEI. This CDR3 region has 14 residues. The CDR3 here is CASSVTGIPGELFF. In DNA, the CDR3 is TGTGCCAGCAGTGTGACAGGGATTCCGGGGGAGCTGTTTTTT.

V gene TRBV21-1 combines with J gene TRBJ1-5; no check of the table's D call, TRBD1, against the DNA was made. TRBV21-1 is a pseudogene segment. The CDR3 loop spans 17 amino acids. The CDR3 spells CASSNPRDREHNQPQHF. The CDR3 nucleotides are TGTGCCAGCAGCAACCCCCGGGACAGGGAACACAATCAGCCCCAGCATTTT.

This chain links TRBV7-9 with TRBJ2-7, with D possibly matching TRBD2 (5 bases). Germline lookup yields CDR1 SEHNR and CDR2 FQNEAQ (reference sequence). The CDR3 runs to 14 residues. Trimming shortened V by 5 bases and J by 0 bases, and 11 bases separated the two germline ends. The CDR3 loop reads CASSDGLHSYEQYF. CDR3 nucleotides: TGTGCCAGCAGCGACGGACTTCACTCCTACGAGCAGTACTTC.

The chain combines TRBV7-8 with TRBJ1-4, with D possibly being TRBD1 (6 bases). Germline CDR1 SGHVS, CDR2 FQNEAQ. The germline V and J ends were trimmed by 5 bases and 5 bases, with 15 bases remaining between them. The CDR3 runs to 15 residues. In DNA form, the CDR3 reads TGTGCCAGCAGCCCCACGGTGGACAGAAATGAAAAACTGTTTTTT. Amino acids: CASSPTVDRNEKLFF.

CDR3 DNA sequence: TGTGCCAGCAGTGAAGGGCTGGTTGCCTACGAGCAGTACTTC. Translation gives CASSEGLVAYEQYF. This rearrangement joins TRBV2 to TRBJ2-7; D is ambiguous. Germline CDR1 SNHLY, CDR2 FYNNEI. CDR3 size: 14 residues. V gave up 1 base and J gave up 2 bases, with 9 bases separating them.

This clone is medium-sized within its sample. CDR3 region: CASSENREVGEKLFF. CDR3 nucleotides: TGTGCCAGCAGTGAGAACAGAGAGGTCGGTGAAAAACTGTTTTTT. This chain connects TRBV2 to TRBJ1-4; D is unresolved. V gave up 3 bases and J gave up 7 bases, with 15 bases separating them. The CDR3 contains 15 residues. CDR1 is SNHLY and CDR2 is FYNNEI in the germline V gene.

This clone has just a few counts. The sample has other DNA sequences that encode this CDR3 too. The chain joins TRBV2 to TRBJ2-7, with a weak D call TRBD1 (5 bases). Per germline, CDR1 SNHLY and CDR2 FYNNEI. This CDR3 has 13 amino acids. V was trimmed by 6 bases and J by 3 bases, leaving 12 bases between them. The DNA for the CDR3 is TGTGCCAGCAGCGGAACTGACAGCTACGAGCAGTACTTC. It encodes CASSGTDSYEQYF. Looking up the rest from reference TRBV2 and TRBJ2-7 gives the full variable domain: EPEVTQTPSHQVTQMGQEVILRCVPISNHLYFYWYRQILGQKVEFLVSFYNNEISEKSEIFDDQFSVERPDGSNFTLKIRSTKLEDSAMYFCASSGTDSYEQYFGPGTRLTVT.

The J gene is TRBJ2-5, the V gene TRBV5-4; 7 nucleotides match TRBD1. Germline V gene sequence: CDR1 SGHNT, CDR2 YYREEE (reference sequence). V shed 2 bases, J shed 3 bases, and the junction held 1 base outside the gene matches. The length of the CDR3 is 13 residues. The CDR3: CASSLGGEETQYF. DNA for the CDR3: TGTGCCAGCAGCTTAGGGGGCGAAGAGACCCAGTACTTC. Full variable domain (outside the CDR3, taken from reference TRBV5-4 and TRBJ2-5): ETGVTQSPTHLIKTRGQQVTLRCSSQSGHNTVSWYQQALGQGPQFIFQYYREEENGRGNFPPRFSGLQFPNYSSELNVNALELDDSALYLCASSLGGEETQYFGPGTRLLVL.

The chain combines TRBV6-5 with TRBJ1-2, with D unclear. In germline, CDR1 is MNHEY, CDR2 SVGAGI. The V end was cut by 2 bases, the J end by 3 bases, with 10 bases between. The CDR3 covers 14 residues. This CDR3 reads CASSYLHGYYGYTF. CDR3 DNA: TGTGCCAGCAGTTACCTGCACGGATACTATGGCTACACCTTC.

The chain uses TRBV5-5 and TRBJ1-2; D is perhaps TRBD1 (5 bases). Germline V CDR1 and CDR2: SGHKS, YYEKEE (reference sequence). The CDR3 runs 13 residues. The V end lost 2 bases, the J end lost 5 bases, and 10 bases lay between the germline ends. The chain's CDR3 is CASSFRGDYGYTF. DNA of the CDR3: TGTGCCAGCAGCTTTCGGGGCGATTATGGCTACACCTTC.

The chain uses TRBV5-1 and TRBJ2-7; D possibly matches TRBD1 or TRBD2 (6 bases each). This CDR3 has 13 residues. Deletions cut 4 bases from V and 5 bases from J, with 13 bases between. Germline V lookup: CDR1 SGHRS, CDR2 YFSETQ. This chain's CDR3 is CASSDGGWDEQYF. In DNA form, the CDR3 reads TGCGCCAGCAGCGACGGGGGCTGGGACGAGCAGTACTTC.

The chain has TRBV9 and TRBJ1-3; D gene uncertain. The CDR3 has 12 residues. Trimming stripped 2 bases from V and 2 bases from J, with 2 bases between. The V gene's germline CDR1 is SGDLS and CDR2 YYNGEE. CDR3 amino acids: CASSVPGNTIYF. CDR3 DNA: TGTGCCAGCAGCGTCCCTGGAAACACCATATATTTT.

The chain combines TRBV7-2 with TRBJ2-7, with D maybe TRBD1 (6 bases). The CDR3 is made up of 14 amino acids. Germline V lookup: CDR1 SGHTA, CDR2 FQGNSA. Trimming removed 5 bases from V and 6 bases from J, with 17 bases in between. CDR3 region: CASSRNRVPGEQYF. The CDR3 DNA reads TGTGCCAGCAGCCGTAACAGGGTCCCAGGCGAGCAGTACTTC.

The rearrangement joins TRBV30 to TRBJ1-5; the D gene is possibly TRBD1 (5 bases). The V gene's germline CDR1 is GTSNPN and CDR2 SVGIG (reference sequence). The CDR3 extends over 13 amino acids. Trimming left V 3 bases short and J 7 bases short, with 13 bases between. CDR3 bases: TGTGCCTGGAGCACGGGGGAGTCACAGCCCCAGCATTTT. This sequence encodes CAWSTGESQPQHF.

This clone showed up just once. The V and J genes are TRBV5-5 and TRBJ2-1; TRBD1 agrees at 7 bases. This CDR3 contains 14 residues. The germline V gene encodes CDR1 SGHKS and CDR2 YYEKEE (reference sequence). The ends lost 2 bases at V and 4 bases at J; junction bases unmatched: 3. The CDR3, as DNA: TGTGCCAGCAGCTTAGGGACAGATTACAATGAGCAGTTCTTC. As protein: CASSLGTDYNEQFF.

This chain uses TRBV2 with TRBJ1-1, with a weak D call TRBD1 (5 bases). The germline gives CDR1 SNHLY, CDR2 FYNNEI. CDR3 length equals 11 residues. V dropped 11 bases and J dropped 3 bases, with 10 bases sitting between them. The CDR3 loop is CAGGDYTEAFF. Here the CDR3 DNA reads TGTGCCGGAGGGGATTACACTGAAGCTTTCTTT.

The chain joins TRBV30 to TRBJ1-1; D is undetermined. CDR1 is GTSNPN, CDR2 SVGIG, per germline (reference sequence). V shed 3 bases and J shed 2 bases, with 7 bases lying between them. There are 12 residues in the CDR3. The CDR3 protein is CAWRVGNTEAFF. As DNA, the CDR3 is TGTGCCTGGAGGGTGGGTAACACTGAAGCTTTCTTT.

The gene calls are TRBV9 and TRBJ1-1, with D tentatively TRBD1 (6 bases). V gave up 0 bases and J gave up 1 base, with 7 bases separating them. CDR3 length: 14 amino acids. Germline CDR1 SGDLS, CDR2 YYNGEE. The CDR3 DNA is TGTGCCAGCAGCGTAGAGGGACAGAACACTGAAGCTTTCTTT. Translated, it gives CASSVEGQNTEAFF.

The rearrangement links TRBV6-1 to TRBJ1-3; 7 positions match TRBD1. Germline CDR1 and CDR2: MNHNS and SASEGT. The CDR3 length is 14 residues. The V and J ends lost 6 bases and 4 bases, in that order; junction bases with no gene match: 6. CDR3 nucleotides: TGTGCCAGCAGACAGGGGATAGTGGGAAACACCATATATTTT. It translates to CASRQGIVGNTIYF.